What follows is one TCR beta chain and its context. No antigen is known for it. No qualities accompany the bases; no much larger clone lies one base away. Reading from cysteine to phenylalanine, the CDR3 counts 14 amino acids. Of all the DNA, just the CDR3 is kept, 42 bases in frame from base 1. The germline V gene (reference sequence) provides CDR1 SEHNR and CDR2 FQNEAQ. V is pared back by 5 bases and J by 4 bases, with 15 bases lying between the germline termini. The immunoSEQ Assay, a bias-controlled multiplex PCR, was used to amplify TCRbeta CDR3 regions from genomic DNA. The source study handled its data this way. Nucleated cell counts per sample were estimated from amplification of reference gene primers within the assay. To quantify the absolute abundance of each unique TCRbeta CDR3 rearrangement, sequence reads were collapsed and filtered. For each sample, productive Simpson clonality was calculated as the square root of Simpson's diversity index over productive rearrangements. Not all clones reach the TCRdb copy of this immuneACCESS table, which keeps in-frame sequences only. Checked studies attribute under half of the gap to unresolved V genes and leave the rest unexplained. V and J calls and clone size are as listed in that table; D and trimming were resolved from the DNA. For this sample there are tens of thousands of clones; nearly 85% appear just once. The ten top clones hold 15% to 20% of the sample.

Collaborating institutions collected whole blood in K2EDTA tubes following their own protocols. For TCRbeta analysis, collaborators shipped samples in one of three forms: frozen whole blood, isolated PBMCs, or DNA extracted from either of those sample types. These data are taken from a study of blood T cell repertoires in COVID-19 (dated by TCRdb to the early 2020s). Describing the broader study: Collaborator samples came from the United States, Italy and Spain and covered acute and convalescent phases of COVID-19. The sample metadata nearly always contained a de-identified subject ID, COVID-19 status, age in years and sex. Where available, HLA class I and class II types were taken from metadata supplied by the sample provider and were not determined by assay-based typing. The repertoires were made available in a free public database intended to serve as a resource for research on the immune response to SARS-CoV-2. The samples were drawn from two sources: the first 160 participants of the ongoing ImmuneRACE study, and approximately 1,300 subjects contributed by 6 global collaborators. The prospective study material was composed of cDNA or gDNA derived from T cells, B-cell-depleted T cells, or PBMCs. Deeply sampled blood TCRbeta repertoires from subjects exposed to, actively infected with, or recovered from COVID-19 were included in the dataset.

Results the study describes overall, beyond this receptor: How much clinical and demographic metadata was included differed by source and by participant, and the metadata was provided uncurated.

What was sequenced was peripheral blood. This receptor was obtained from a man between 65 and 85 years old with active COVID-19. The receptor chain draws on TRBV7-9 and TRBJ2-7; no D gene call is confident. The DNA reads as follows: TGTGCCAGCAGCCACCCACAGTCGTCGTACGAGCAGTACTTC. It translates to CASSHPQSSYEQYF.